The 23 T cell receptor beta chains below come from one sample, sequenced in a study of cytomegalovirus exposure and HLA in healthy donors. The data were produced by immunoSEQ multiplex PCR, yet TCRdb's version contains in-frame clones alone and is incomplete. Seen here are about 110,000 clones, roughly 87% observed once, and the top ten hold around 1.9%. Sequences were obtained from PBMCs. These receptors were collected from a woman between 18 and 29 years old in good health and CMV-seronegative.

The rearrangement joins TRBV6-5 to TRBJ2-1; 9 nucleotides match TRBD1. Trimming at V came to 2 bases and at J to 7 bases, leaving 9 bases not matched to a gene. CDR1 is MNHEY, CDR2 SVGAGI, per germline. The CDR3 is 16 amino acids. Written as DNA, the CDR3 is TGTGCCAGCAGTTACGCCGGGACAGGGAACCGGAATGAGCAGTTCTTC. It translates to CASSYAGTGNRNEQFF.

This clone was found once. In nucleotides, the CDR3 is TGTGCCAGCAGCGAGACAGGGGGTGAAACTGAAGCTTTCTTT. Amino acids: CASSETGGETEAFF. The V call is TRBV6-4, the J call TRBJ1-1; the match to TRBD1 covers 9 bases. The CDR3 is 14 residues long. Germline lookup yields CDR1 MRHNA and CDR2 SNTAGT. V was clipped by 6 bases and J by 5 bases; unmatched bases: 7.

The rearrangement joins TRBV7-6 to TRBJ1-3, with no clear D. Germline V lookup: CDR1 SGHVS, CDR2 FNYEAQ. Trimming cost V 5 bases and J 10 bases, with 15 bases left between them. This CDR3 contains 13 residues. CDR3 residues: CASSLSYGGTIYF. The CDR3 nucleotides read TGTGCCAGCAGCCTCTCGTACGGAGGTACCATATATTTT.

V and J are TRBV4-1 and TRBJ1-2; tentative D call: TRBD1 (6 bases). Trimming took 5 bases from V and 4 from J, leaving 11 bases between them. Per germline, CDR1 MGHRA and CDR2 YSYEKL. This CDR3 spans 13 amino acids. The CDR3, as DNA: TGCGCCAGCAGCTCCGACAGGACCTATGGCTACACCTTC. The encoded protein is CASSSDRTYGYTF.

The V and J genes are TRBV7-2 and TRBJ2-7; 11 bases map to TRBD2. Looked up from germline, CDR1 is SGHTA and CDR2 is FQGNSA. The V and J ends lost 2 bases and 7 bases, in that order; junction bases with no gene match: 10. The CDR3 runs 16 residues. The CDR3 bases are TGTGCCAGCAGCTTACCCTTAGCGGGAGGGCCGGAAGAGCAGTACTTC. Translated: CASSLPLAGGPEEQYF.

The V and J genes are TRBV5-4 and TRBJ1-1; D gene uncertain. CDR1 is SGHNT and CDR2 is YYREEE in the germline V gene (reference sequence). V lost 1 base to trimming and J lost 4 bases, with 14 bases between them. The CDR3 has 15 residues. The CDR3 DNA sequence: TGTGCCAGCAGCTTGTTTTCCCCCTTGCGCACTGAAGCTTTCTTT. As protein: CASSLFSPLRTEAFF.

The chain is built from TRBV15 and TRBJ2-3; 10 bases map to TRBD2. The CDR3 covers 17 residues. Germline V gene lookup returns CDR1 LNHNV and CDR2 YYDKDF (reference sequence). J gave up 3 bases and V 3 bases, and 9 bases lay outside the gene matches. The DNA for the CDR3 is TGTGCCACCAGCAGTTTACTCCAACTAGCGGGGACAGATACGCAGTATTTT. It codes for CATSSLLQLAGTDTQYF.

The chain is built from TRBV5-6 and TRBJ2-7; the match to TRBD1 covers 7 bases. Germline V gene lookup returns CDR1 SGHDT and CDR2 YYEEEE. V shed 5 bases and J 0 bases; nucleotides not matched to a gene: 8. The CDR3 runs 15 residues. The CDR3 region is CASSPGQVRSYEQYF. The DNA of the CDR3 is TGTGCCAGCAGTCCTGGACAGGTTCGCTCCTACGAGCAGTACTTC.

The chain uses TRBV6-4 and TRBJ1-1, with 11 nucleotides matching TRBD1. The J segment lost 0 bases and the V segment lost 6 bases, leaving 6 bases of the junction unmatched. This CDR3 region has 16 residues. The V gene's germline CDR1 is MRHNA and CDR2 SNTAGT. The CDR3 nucleotides read TGTGCCAGCAGGCCAGGACAGGGGGCTATGAACACTGAAGCTTTCTTT. Translation gives CASRPGQGAMNTEAFF.

The V gene is TRBV15, the J gene TRBJ2-1, with 7 nucleotides matching TRBD2. The CDR3 has 15 residues. CDR1 LNHNV and CDR2 YYDKDF come from the germline V gene (reference sequence). V was pared by 9 bases and J by 0 bases, with 8 bases of the junction left unmatched. The CDR3 sequence: CATRRGFSSYNEQFF. DNA for the CDR3: TGTGCCACTAGGCGGGGGTTCTCCTCCTACAATGAGCAGTTCTTC.

CDR3 sequence reads: CASSGVGPTDTQYF. The CDR3 nucleotides read TGTGCCAGTAGTGGCGTGGGGCCCACAGATACGCAGTATTTT. This chain uses TRBV19 with TRBJ2-3; D is perhaps TRBD1 (5 bases). CDR1 and CDR2 from the germline V gene are LNHDA and SQIVND (reference sequence). CDR3 size: 14 residues. The germline V and J ends were trimmed by 5 bases and 2 bases, with 11 bases remaining between them.

The gene calls are TRBV27 and TRBJ2-1; D may be TRBD1 (5 bases). The CDR3 loop spans 12 amino acids. Germline V gene lookup returns CDR1 MNHEY and CDR2 SMNVEV (reference sequence). Trimming cost V 2 bases and J 7 bases, with 6 bases left between them. The CDR3 DNA is TGTGCCAGCAGTTTACCAGGGAATGAGCAGTTCTTC. This gives the protein CASSLPGNEQFF.

V gene TRBV19 combines with J gene TRBJ2-1; D might be TRBD2 (5 bases). The V end was cut by 8 bases, the J end by 0 bases, with 11 bases between. CDR1 and CDR2 (germline): LNHDA, SQIVND (reference sequence). The length of the CDR3 is 14 residues. CDR3 DNA sequence: TGTGCCAGTGCGGGCGGAAGCTCCTACAATGAGCAGTTCTTC. Translated, it gives CASAGGSSYNEQFF.

This chain uses TRBV28 with TRBJ2-7; 8 nucleotides line up with TRBD2. With V trimmed by 2 bases and J by 4 bases, 4 bases remained unmatched. The CDR3 is 14 residues long. CDR1 and CDR2 (germline): MDHEN, SYDVKM. The CDR3 is CASSLTSGPYEQYF. For the CDR3, the DNA is TGTGCCAGCAGTTTAACTAGCGGACCATACGAGCAGTACTTC.

This chain connects TRBV5-4 to TRBJ1-1; 9 nucleotides match TRBD1. Trimming cost V 4 bases and J 7 bases; bases outside gene matches: 11. Germline CDR1 reads SGHNT; CDR2 reads YYREEE (reference sequence). The CDR3 consists of 15 residues. In DNA, the CDR3 is TGTGCCAGCAGCCAAAGGGACAGGGTGTTGGGTGAAGCTTTCTTT. Protein product: CASSQRDRVLGEAFF.

This rearrangement joins TRBV28 to TRBJ1-5; 8 bases agree with TRBD1. Trimming at V came to 9 bases and at J to 9 bases, leaving 13 bases not matched to a gene. The CDR3 contains 14 residues. Germline-derived CDR1 and CDR2 are MDHEN and SYDVKM. The DNA for the CDR3 is TGTGCCAGTACAAGACAGGGGCGGAGCGGGCCCCAGCATTTT. It specifies CASTRQGRSGPQHF.

The rearrangement joins TRBV6-1 to TRBJ2-1, with D possibly being TRBD2 (5 bases). The CDR3 runs 16 residues. The V end was cut by 0 bases, the J end by 1 base, with 10 bases between. The V gene's germline CDR1 is MNHNS and CDR2 SASEGT. For the CDR3, the DNA is TGTGCCAGCAGTGAAGCCGAGGGTGGGTCCTACAATGAGCAGTTCTTC. Encoded protein: CASSEAEGGSYNEQFF.

This sequence joins TRBV6-6 and TRBJ1-4; 8 positions match TRBD1. V lost 0 bases to trimming and J lost 5 bases; unmatched junction nucleotides: 2. The length of the CDR3 is 15 residues. Germline V gene sequence: CDR1 MNHNY, CDR2 SVGAGI (reference sequence). CDR3 amino acids: CASSYSGQENEKLFF. Here the CDR3 DNA reads TGTGCCAGCAGTTACTCGGGACAGGAGAATGAAAAACTGTTTTTT.

In this sample, this clone turned up once. The rearrangement joins TRBV9 to TRBJ1-4; 10 nucleotides align to TRBD1. Germline CDR1 SGDLS, CDR2 YYNGEE. The CDR3 totals 14 residues. V dropped 4 bases and J dropped 8; count of bases not matched to a gene: 5. The CDR3 reads CASSPTTGGEKLFF. Written as DNA, the CDR3 is TGTGCCAGCAGCCCAACGACAGGGGGCGAAAAACTGTTTTTT.

The chain joins TRBV6-1 to TRBJ2-1; D remains unclear. With 4 bases removed from V and 0 bases from J, the gap between germline ends came to 7 bases. This CDR3 has 14 residues. Germline lookup yields CDR1 MNHNS and CDR2 SASEGT. DNA for the CDR3: TGTGCCAGCAGTGGGCAGATCTCCTACAATGAGCAGTTCTTC. Its protein product is CASSGQISYNEQFF.

J is TRBJ1-1 and V is TRBV4-3; possible D gene TRBD1, 5 bases. Germline V lookup: CDR1 LGHNA, CDR2 YSLEER. The V end was cut by 2 bases, the J end by 5 bases, with 12 bases between. The CDR3 contains 14 residues. CDR3 coding DNA: TGCGCCAGCAGCCAATATCCAGGGAGGACTGAAGCTTTCTTT. Translating gives CASSQYPGRTEAFF.

This chain joins TRBV30 and TRBJ2-7, with TRBD2 matching 10 bases. After removal of 5 bases from V and 0 bases from J, the junction contained 1 base not matched to a gene. Per germline, CDR1 GTSNPN and CDR2 SVGIG (reference sequence). This CDR3 spans 13 amino acids. Here the CDR3 reads CAWSSGSSYEQYF. The CDR3 DNA follows: TGTGCCTGGTCTAGCGGGAGCTCCTACGAGCAGTACTTC.

This clone came up once. This chain uses TRBV7-6 with TRBJ2-1; the match to TRBD2 covers 8 bases. V was pared by 3 bases and J by 9 bases, with 7 bases of the junction left unmatched. The CDR3 covers 14 residues. Germline V CDR1 and CDR2: SGHVS, FNYEAQ. CDR3 sequence: CASSFTGGSSEQFF. DNA of the CDR3: TGTGCCAGCAGCTTCACGGGAGGGAGTAGTGAGCAGTTCTTC. The variable domain in full, with the rest retrieved from reference TRBV7-6 and TRBJ2-1, is GAGVSQSPRYKVTKRGQDVALRCDPISGHVSLYWYRQALGQGPEFLTYFNYEAQQDKSGLPNDRFSAERPEGSISTLTIQRTEQRDSAMYRCASSFTGGSSEQFFGPGTRLTVL.